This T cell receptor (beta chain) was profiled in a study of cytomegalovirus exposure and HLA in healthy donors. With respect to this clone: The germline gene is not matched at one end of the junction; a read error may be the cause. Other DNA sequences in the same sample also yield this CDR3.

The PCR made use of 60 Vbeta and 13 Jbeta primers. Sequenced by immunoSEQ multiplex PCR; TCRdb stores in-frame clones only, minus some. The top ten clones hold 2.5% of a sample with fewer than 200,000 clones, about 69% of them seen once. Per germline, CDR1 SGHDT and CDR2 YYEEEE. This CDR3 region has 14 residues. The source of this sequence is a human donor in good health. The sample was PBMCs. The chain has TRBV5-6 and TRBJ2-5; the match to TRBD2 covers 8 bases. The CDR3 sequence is CASSLGGLVETQYF. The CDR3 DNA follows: TGTGCCAGCAGCTTGGGGGGACTAGTAGAGACTCAGTACTTC.